The present entry profiles one TCR beta chain with its context. Its antigen remains unknown. Each sample used at least 6 million PBMCs. This entry is derived from a study of blood T cells in healthy people across ages. Study results and caveats: A strong correlation between TCR beta diversity and naive T cell percentage was seen.

Combining a sample-barcoded 5' primer with a J-beta primer mix, a second PCR ran for roughly 7 to 12 cycles. TCRdb fed the 5' RACE reads into MiXCR, producing one record per CDR3 protein. Among 780,000 or so distinct CDR3 sequences, approximately 60% were seen once, and the ten largest hold approximately 24%. Sequenced sample: blood. This clonotype was obtained from a man in his forties in good health.

CDR3 region: CASSQATGLNEKLFF. The CDR3, as DNA: TGTGCCAGCAGCCAAGCGACAGGCCTAAATGAAAAACTGTTTTTT. The chain joins TRBV4-2 to TRBJ1-4; D may be TRBD1 (6 bases). CDR3 length equals 15 residues. Germline values: CDR1 LGHNA, CDR2 YNFKEQ. V shed 1 base and J shed 5 bases, with 11 bases lying between them.